The sequence of this T cell receptor beta chain was determined in a study of beta chain features in type 1 diabetes. Study context: Patients looked much like healthy donors when it came to age, gender and cell yields. Study-wide points: The analysis here could not establish whether HLA type shapes TCRB rearrangement. At VDJ recombination sites, type 1 diabetes patients had fewer insertions and more deleted nucleotides. TCRB CDR3s from Type 1 diabetes patients were moderately but significantly shorter in all four CD4+ subsets. High-TCR-expressing cells could be over-represented by cDNA sequencing.

The authors reverse transcribed all of the isolated RNA, so sequencing captured expressed TCRB transcripts. TCRdb's table, derived via immunoSEQ multiplex PCR, lists solely in-frame clones and lacks some. The sample has about 240,000 clones; about 14% are singletons. As regards this clone: Its antigen is not known. An end of the junction does not agree with germline; a read error may underlie this.

The V gene's germline CDR1 is MGHDK and CDR2 SYGVNS. This CDR3 comprises 12 residues. The chain employs TRBV25-1 and TRBJ2-7; 8 nucleotides line up with TRBD1. The sample consisted of naive CD4+ T cells from blood. The receptor was derived from a man aged 30 to 39 with type 1 diabetes. The CDR3: CASSLGGDRTQF. Written as DNA, the CDR3 is TGTGCCAGCAGTCTAGGTGGGGACAGGACCCAATTC.